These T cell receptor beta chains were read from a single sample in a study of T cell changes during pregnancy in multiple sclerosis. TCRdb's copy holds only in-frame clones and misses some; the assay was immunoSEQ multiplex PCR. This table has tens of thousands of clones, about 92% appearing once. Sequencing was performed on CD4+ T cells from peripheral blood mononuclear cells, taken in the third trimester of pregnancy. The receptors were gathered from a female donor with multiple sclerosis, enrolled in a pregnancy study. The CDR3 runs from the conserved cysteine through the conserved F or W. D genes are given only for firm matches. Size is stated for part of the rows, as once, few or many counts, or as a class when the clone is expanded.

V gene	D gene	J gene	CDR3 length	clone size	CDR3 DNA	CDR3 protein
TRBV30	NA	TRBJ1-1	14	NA	TGTGCCTGGAGGCCGGACCTTGGGGCCACTGAAGCTTTCTTT	CAWRPDLGATEAFF
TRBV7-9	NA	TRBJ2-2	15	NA	TGTGCCAGCAGTTTCACCGACAGGAACACCGGGGAGCTGTTTTTT	CASSFTDRNTGELFF
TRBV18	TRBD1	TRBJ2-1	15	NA	TGTGCCAGCTCACCACGGGACAGGGGGTTCAATGAGCAGTTCTTC	CASSPRDRGFNEQFF
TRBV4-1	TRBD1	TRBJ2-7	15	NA	TGCGCCAGCAGCCAAGCGTATGGCAGGGGGCCCTGGCAGTACTTC	CASSQAYGRGPWQYF
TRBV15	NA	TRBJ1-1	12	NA	TGTGCCACCAGCAGGGGGGGACTCGGGGCTTTCTTT	CATSRGGLGAFF
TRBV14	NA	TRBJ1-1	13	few	TGTGCCAGCAGCCGCTCAGGAGGGGCGTTAGCTTTCTTT	CASSRSGGALAFF
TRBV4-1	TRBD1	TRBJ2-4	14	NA	TGCGCCAGCAGCCTCGACAGGGGAAAAAACATTCAGTACTTC	CASSLDRGKNIQYF
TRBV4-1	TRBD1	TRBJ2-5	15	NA	TGCGCCAGCAGCCAAGTGCGACAGGGAAAGGAGACCCAGTACTTC	CASSQVRQGKETQYF
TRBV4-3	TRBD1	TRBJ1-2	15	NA	TGCGCCAGCAGCCAAGGGGGACAGGCAAACTATGGCTACACCTTC	CASSQGGQANYGYTF
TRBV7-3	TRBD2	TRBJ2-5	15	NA	TGTGCCAGCAGCTTTGGTAGCGGGAGGCAAGAGACCCAGTACTTC	CASSFGSGRQETQYF
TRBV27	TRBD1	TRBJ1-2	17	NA	TGTGCCAGCAGTTTCGCAGGACAGGGGTTATCCAACTATGGCTACACCTTC	CASSFAGQGLSNYGYTF
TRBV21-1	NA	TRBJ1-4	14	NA	TGTGCCAGCAGCAAGCCTCCGGGAGGGGAAAAACTGTTTTTT	CASSKPPGGEKLFF
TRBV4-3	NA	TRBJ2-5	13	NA	TGCGCCAGCAGCCAAGGAGGGCGAGAGACCCAGTACTTC	CASSQGGRETQYF
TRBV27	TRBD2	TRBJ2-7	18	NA	TGTGCCAGCAGTTTAGGGCTAGCGGGAGGAAAAATTCACTACGAGCAGTACTTC	CASSLGLAGGKIHYEQYF
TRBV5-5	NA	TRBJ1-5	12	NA	TGTGCCAGCAGCTTGGTAAATCAGCCCCAGCATTTT	CASSLVNQPQHF
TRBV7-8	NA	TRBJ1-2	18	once	TGTGCCAGCAGCCTCCGTCCTCCTGGGGCAGGCGCTAACTATGGCTACACCTTC	CASSLRPPGAGANYGYTF
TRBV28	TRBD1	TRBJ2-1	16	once	TGTGCCAGCAGTCCCGCCGGGACAGGGCACATCAATGAGCAGTTCTTC	CASSPAGTGHINEQFF
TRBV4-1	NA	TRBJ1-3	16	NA	TGCGCCAGCAGCCAAGTTTCCCAGGGAGGAGGAAACACCATATATTTT	CASSQVSQGGGNTIYF